This T cell receptor beta chain was captured in a study of early T cells in non-severe SARS-CoV-2 infection. Study-level information: The sequenced material was bulk RNA from unsorted whole blood, and its chains were unpaired. Regarding the study as a whole: Database matching using VDJdb favored anti-spike CD8 responses, with private and CD4 specificities left missing.

This clonotype was counted ten times or more. Antigen specificity is unknown. Individual cDNA molecules received unique molecular identifiers during library preparation. TCRdb itself ran the 5' RACE reads through MiXCR, one entry per CDR3 protein. This sample has approximately 83,000 distinct CDR3 sequences, with around 15% found just once. Input material: whole blood. The source of this sequence is an adult who was a healthcare worker with PCR-confirmed SARS-CoV-2 infection or an uninfected control (not recorded which).

Here the CDR3 reads CASSLALAGGNTGELFF. DNA for the CDR3: TGTGCCAGCAGCTTAGCCCTAGCGGGGGGCAACACCGGGGAGCTGTTTTTT. V gene TRBV7-6 combines with J gene TRBJ2-2; the match to TRBD2 covers 11 bases. CDR1 SGHVS and CDR2 FNYEAQ come from the germline V gene. J lost 2 bases, V lost 0 bases, and 2 bases had no gene match. The CDR3 loop spans 17 amino acids.